This T cell receptor (beta chain) was profiled in a study of control samples from healthy donors and cancer patients (dated by TCRdb to about 2020). To prepare the library, the immunoSEQ multiplex PCR assay was applied. In TCRdb, the immuneACCESS table is reduced to in-frame sequences with V and J assigned. These tables do not hold every clone; where another copy was compared, an unresolved V gene accounts for under half, and the others remain unexplained. For this sample the table gives 150,000 to 200,000 clones, of which 90% to 95% were detected only once. The ten most abundant clones make up approximately 1.4% of the sample. Counted from cysteine to phenylalanine, this CDR3 has 14 amino acids. Only the CDR3 DNA stays, 42 bases, in frame from base 1. CDR1 and CDR2 are drawn from the germline V gene (reference sequence): LNHDA, SQIVND. Trimming costs V 7 bases and J 5 bases, and their ends lie 17 bases apart.

This clone has more than one count but fewer than ten. Its antigen is not yet known. Nothing much larger sits one base from this clone, and base qualities are not available. The sequence was collected from a woman between 18 and 29 years old in good health. The sequenced material came from blood. The sequence is built from TRBV19 and TRBJ1-1; matching of 6 bases hints at TRBD1 as the D gene. The CDR3 region: CASMFRTGKTEAFF. The sequence in DNA is TGTGCCAGTATGTTTCGCACAGGGAAAACTGAAGCTTTCTTT.